This entry lists 28 T cell receptor beta chains sequenced from one sample in a study of cytomegalovirus exposure and HLA in healthy donors. The PCR used 60 Vbeta and 13 Jbeta primers. TCRdb keeps only in-frame clones here, not all; method: immunoSEQ multiplex PCR. The table includes 130,000 to 150,000 clones, about three quarters detected once. The sequenced sample consisted of PBMCs. The receptors come from a woman between 35 and 50 years old in good health and CMV-seronegative.

The rearrangement uses TRBV20-1 and TRBJ2-5, with D uncertain. The CDR3 extends over 11 amino acids. Germline lookup yields CDR1 DFQATT and CDR2 SNEGSKA (reference sequence). V lost 7 bases and J lost 5, with 11 bases in between. The CDR3 DNA is TGCAGTGTCGTAGACTTGGAGACCCAGTACTTC. Amino acids: CSVVDLETQYF.

The chain joins TRBV7-8 to TRBJ2-7; 9 nucleotides line up with TRBD1. Looked up from germline, CDR1 is SGHVS and CDR2 is FQNEAQ. Germline trimming cut 1 base from V and 4 bases from J; bases unmatched to any gene: 8. This CDR3 is built from 16 residues. The DNA for the CDR3 is TGTGCCAGCAGCTTAGAGGCCGGGACAGGGTTTTACGAGCAGTACTTC. This sequence encodes CASSLEAGTGFYEQYF.

The chain combines TRBV9 with TRBJ1-1, with 9 bases that match TRBD1. V gave up 5 bases and J gave up 1 base; unmatched junction bases: 3. Per germline, CDR1 SGDLS and CDR2 YYNGEE. The CDR3 extends over 14 amino acids. In DNA, the CDR3 is TGTGCCAGCAGACCGGGACAGGGGAACACTGAAGCTTTCTTT. It translates to CASRPGQGNTEAFF. The full variable domain, with the rest looked up from reference TRBV9 and TRBJ1-1, is DSGVTQTPKHLITATGQRVTLRCSPRSGDLSVYWYQQSLDQGLQFLIQYYNGEERAKGNILERFSAQQFPDLHSELNLSSLELGDSALYFCASRPGQGNTEAFFGQGTRLTVV.

The chain employs TRBV7-9 and TRBJ2-5; 7 nucleotides align to TRBD1. The CDR3 has 13 amino acids. Germline values: CDR1 SEHNR, CDR2 FQNEAQ (reference sequence). After removal of 2 bases from V and 4 bases from J, the junction contained 1 base not matched to a gene. The CDR3 DNA follows: TGTGCCAGCAGCTTAAGACAGGGAGAGACCCAGTACTTC. As protein: CASSLRQGETQYF.

This clone appeared once. V is TRBV7-8 and J is TRBJ2-5; D perhaps matches TRBD2 (5 bases). This CDR3 is built from 15 residues. The germline V and J ends were trimmed by 4 bases and 2 bases, with 14 bases remaining between them. Germline-derived CDR1 and CDR2 are SGHVS and FQNEAQ. CDR3 region: CASSSWERRQETQYF. CDR3 coding DNA: TGTGCCAGCAGCTCCTGGGAGAGGAGACAAGAGACCCAGTACTTC. The complete variable domain, with remaining parts taken from reference TRBV7-8 and TRBJ2-5, reads GAGVSQSPRYKVAKRGQDVALRCDPISGHVSLFWYQQALGQGPEFLTYFQNEAQLDKSGLPSDRFFAERPEGSVSTLKIQRTQQEDSAVYLCASSSWERRQETQYFGPGTRLLVL.

The rearrangement uses TRBV5-4 and TRBJ1-5; 8 bases agree with TRBD1. V gave up 0 bases and J gave up 4 bases; unmatched junction bases: 3. The CDR3 length is 15 residues. The V gene's germline CDR1 is SGHNT and CDR2 YYREEE (reference sequence). CDR3 residues: CASSLGGTGNQPQHF. The CDR3 DNA is TGTGCCAGCAGCTTGGGCGGGACAGGAAATCAGCCCCAGCATTTT.

The J gene is TRBJ2-3, the V gene TRBV2; a weak D match, TRBD1 (5 bases). Per germline, CDR1 SNHLY and CDR2 FYNNEI. The V end was cut by 2 bases, the J end by 4 bases, with 7 bases between. CDR3 length equals 13 residues. This CDR3 reads CASSEKGPDTQYF. The CDR3 nucleotides read TGTGCCAGCAGTGAAAAGGGGCCAGATACGCAGTATTTT.

The rearrangement joins TRBV7-2 to TRBJ1-6; TRBD1 matches 7 bases. The CDR3 runs to 14 residues. The V segment lost 5 bases and the J segment 6 bases; nucleotides outside the gene matches: 4. CDR1 and CDR2 from the germline V gene are SGHTA and FQGNSA. The CDR3 nucleotides read TGTGCCAGCAGCCAGGGACAGATTAATTCACCCCTCCACTTT. It specifies CASSQGQINSPLHF.

The chain couples TRBV4-3 to TRBJ1-2, with D perhaps matching TRBD1 (6 bases). This CDR3 region has 15 residues. V was trimmed by 1 base and J by 4 bases, leaving 13 bases between them. Germline-derived CDR1 and CDR2 are LGHNA and YSLEER. The CDR3 spells CASSQGTDSSYGYTF. In DNA form, the CDR3 reads TGCGCCAGCAGCCAAGGGACAGATTCCTCCTATGGCTACACCTTC.

To note about this clone: At one boundary the junction diverges from the germline segment, which might be a read error. The CDR3 DNA reads as TGTGCCAGCCGCTTACAGGGAAATGAAGCTTTCTTT. Translating it yields CASRLQGNEAFF. The chain couples TRBV5-6 to TRBJ1-1; D is possibly TRBD1 (6 bases). The CDR3 extends over 12 amino acids. The germline V gene encodes CDR1 SGHDT and CDR2 YYEEEE.

The chain uses TRBV10-1 and TRBJ1-1, with D maybe TRBD1 (5 bases). The CDR3 consists of 18 residues. Germline V lookup: CDR1 WNHNN, CDR2 SYGVQD (reference sequence). V shed 0 bases and J shed 2 bases, with 19 bases lying between them. DNA for the CDR3: TGCGCCAGCAGTGAGTCGATCGTTTCTTTCTGGGGCAACACTGAAGCTTTCTTT. Its translation is CASSESIVSFWGNTEAFF.

The chain uses TRBV4-2 and TRBJ1-4; D unresolved. The germline gives CDR1 LGHNA, CDR2 YNFKEQ. V lost 2 bases, J lost 8 bases, and 9 bases lay in between. The CDR3 spans 13 residues. The CDR3 DNA reads as TGTGCCAGCAGCCAAATGCATACAGAAAAACTGTTTTTT. This encodes CASSQMHTEKLFF.

This chain uses TRBV9 with TRBJ2-5, with 8 bases matching TRBD2. The V gene end was trimmed by 4 bases and the J gene end by 1 base; junction bases not matched to a gene: 15. From germline, CDR1 is SGDLS and CDR2 YYNGEE. CDR3 length equals 18 residues. Written as DNA, the CDR3 is TGTGCCAGCAGCCCCTTCGGGGCGGGGGGCGCCCTCCAAGAGACCCAGTACTTC. This translates into CASSPFGAGGALQETQYF.

This chain links TRBV5-1 with TRBJ2-1, with 10 bases lining up with TRBD2. CDR1 SGHRS and CDR2 YFSETQ come from the germline V gene. This CDR3 has 16 amino acids. The V and J ends lost 5 bases and 7 bases, in that order; junction bases with no gene match: 12. CDR3 in amino acids: CASRRLAGALGNEQFF. CDR3 coding DNA: TGCGCCAGCAGGAGGCTAGCGGGGGCTCTGGGGAATGAGCAGTTCTTC.

The genes are TRBV9 and TRBJ2-3, with TRBD2 identical over 15 bases. Germline assignment: CDR1 SGDLS and CDR2 YYNGEE. CDR3 size: 17 residues. V trimming: 4 bases; J trimming: 6 bases; junction bases outside the gene matches: 9. The CDR3, as DNA: TGTGCCAGCAGCCCTTTCATAGGGACTAGCGGGGGGGATACGCAGTATTTT. This translates into CASSPFIGTSGGDTQYF.

This clone was counted at least ten times. This sequence joins TRBV6-5 and TRBJ1-1, with D unresolved. The CDR3 consists of 14 residues. V was shortened by 0 bases and J by 0 bases, with 5 bases between the two germline ends. Germline loops: CDR1 MNHEY, CDR2 SVGAGI. The DNA of the CDR3 is TGTGCCAGCAGTTACTCGAACATGAACACTGAAGCTTTCTTT. Its protein is CASSYSNMNTEAFF.

This clone was detected once. This sequence joins TRBV5-4 and TRBJ2-3, with 12 bases fitting TRBD2. Germline V gene data show CDR1 as SGHNT and CDR2 as YYREEE (reference sequence). This CDR3 region has 17 residues. The junction had 7 bases not matched to a gene; V was cut back by 0 bases and J by 5 bases. The CDR3 loop reads CASSLDLLAGGVDTQYF. Here the CDR3 DNA reads TGTGCCAGCAGCTTGGATCTACTAGCGGGGGGCGTAGATACGCAGTATTTT.

In this sample, this clone turned up once. CDR3 in DNA: TGCAGCGTTGAAAAGAGTCGGTTGTTCAATGAGCAGTTCTTC. This translates into CSVEKSRLFNEQFF. V is TRBV29-1 and J is TRBJ2-1; D unresolved. V lost 2 bases, J lost 6 bases, and 14 bases lay in between. Looked up from germline, CDR1 is SQVTM and CDR2 is ANQGSEA. CDR3 length: 14 amino acids.

The chain has TRBV29-1 and TRBJ2-1; tentatively, D is TRBD1 (6 bases). CDR3 size: 13 residues. The ends were cut back, 8 bases at V and 8 bases at J, with 19 bases in the middle. CDR1 and CDR2 from the germline V gene are SQVTM and ANQGSEA. The CDR3 DNA reads TGCAGCTTTACCGGGACATTGAGCGATGAGCAGTTCTTC. This codes for CSFTGTLSDEQFF.

This clone was seen only a few times. The gene calls are TRBV5-1 and TRBJ2-3; a possible D gene is TRBD2 (7 bases). Per germline, CDR1 SGHRS and CDR2 YFSETQ. V dropped 3 bases and J dropped 2 bases, with 22 bases sitting between them. This CDR3 is built from 18 residues. The DNA of the CDR3 is TGCGCCAGCAGCTCGAACCCCGCGGGGGCTTACTTCACAGATACGCAGTATTTT. Encoded protein: CASSSNPAGAYFTDTQYF.

The V and J genes are TRBV6-6 and TRBJ1-5, with TRBD1 matching over 7 bases. CDR1 and CDR2 (germline): MNHNY, SVGAGI (reference sequence). The CDR3 contains 16 residues. After removal of 0 bases from V and 4 bases from J, the junction contained 6 bases not matched to a gene. Written as DNA, the CDR3 is TGTGCCAGCAGTTACTCCCCGACAGGGCCAAATCAGCCCCAGCATTTT. Its translation is CASSYSPTGPNQPQHF.

The gene calls are TRBV9 and TRBJ2-2; D may be TRBD2 (5 bases). V lost 3 bases to trimming and J lost 3 bases, with 6 bases between them. The CDR3 sequence is 13 residues long. From germline, CDR1 is SGDLS and CDR2 YYNGEE. CDR3 in amino acids: CASSEADTGELFF. The CDR3, as DNA: TGTGCCAGCAGCGAAGCGGACACCGGGGAGCTGTTTTTT. Filled out from reference TRBV9 and TRBJ2-2, the complete variable domain reads DSGVTQTPKHLITATGQRVTLRCSPRSGDLSVYWYQQSLDQGLQFLIQYYNGEERAKGNILERFSAQQFPDLHSELNLSSLELGDSALYFCASSEADTGELFFGEGSRLTVL.

The V gene is TRBV5-1, the J gene TRBJ1-2, with no clear D. The CDR3 has 14 amino acids. Germline CDR1 and CDR2: SGHRS and YFSETQ. With 4 bases removed from V and 3 bases from J, the gap between germline ends came to 13 bases. CDR3 bases: TGCGCCAGCAGCCCGAAGACATACGACTATGGCTACACCTTC. Translated, it gives CASSPKTYDYGYTF.

The chain has TRBV28 and TRBJ2-1; 10 bases agree with TRBD1. Germline assignment: CDR1 MDHEN and CDR2 SYDVKM. V dropped 5 bases and J dropped 8; count of bases not matched to a gene: 12. The CDR3 extends over 16 amino acids. CDR3 sequence: CASSDFGTGDFDEQFF. CDR3 bases: TGTGCCAGCAGTGACTTCGGGACAGGGGATTTCGATGAGCAGTTCTTC. Supplemented by reference TRBV28 and TRBJ2-1, the full variable domain reads DVKVTQSSRYLVKRTGEKVFLECVQDMDHENMFWYRQDPGLGLRLIYFSYDVKMKEKGDIPEGYSVSREKKERFSLILESASTNQTSMYLCASSDFGTGDFDEQFFGPGTRLTVL.

As DNA, the CDR3 is TGCGCCAGCAGCTTGGCCACTACAGGGGATGGCTACACCTTC. It codes for CASSLATTGDGYTF. This chain uses TRBV5-1 with TRBJ1-2; TRBD1 matches at 7 bases. Losses at the gene ends were 0 bases for V and 6 bases for J; bases not matched to a gene: 5. This CDR3 is 14 amino acids long. Germline V lookup: CDR1 SGHRS, CDR2 YFSETQ.

This chain connects TRBV25-1 to TRBJ2-3, with D perhaps TRBD1 (5 bases). Germline CDR1 reads MGHDK; CDR2 reads SYGVNS. CDR3 length: 13 residues. V lost 8 bases and J 1 base, leaving 10 bases between the germline ends. CDR3 coding DNA: TGTGCCAGCTCAATACAGGGCACAGATACGCAGTATTTT. Translated, it gives CASSIQGTDTQYF.

This clone came up a few times. The J gene is TRBJ2-7, the V gene TRBV6-6; 7 nucleotides align to TRBD2. Germline CDR1 is MNHNY and CDR2 is SVGAGI (reference sequence). Trimming cost V 9 bases and J 3 bases; bases outside gene matches: 2. The length of the CDR3 is 11 residues. The CDR3 is CASWGGYEQYV. The CDR3 DNA reads TGTGCCAGTTGGGGGGGCTACGAGCAGTACGTC.

Concerning this clone: The sample holds other DNA sequences that translate to the same CDR3. V gene TRBV5-1 combines with J gene TRBJ2-7, with 12 bases lining up with TRBD1. The trim removed 1 base at V and 4 bases at J, leaving 6 bases unmatched. The CDR3 consists of 16 residues. Germline assignment: CDR1 SGHRS and CDR2 YFSETQ. The CDR3 nucleotides are TGCGCCAGCAGCTTGAGTCCGGGACAGGGGGCATACGAGCAGTACTTC. Protein product: CASSLSPGQGAYEQYF.